This T cell receptor (beta chain) was sequenced in a study of beta chain features in type 1 diabetes. The entirety of the isolated RNA underwent reverse transcription, so expressed TCRB transcripts were sequenced. The method was immunoSEQ multiplex PCR; TCRdb's version includes in-frame clones alone and lacks a portion of them. This table has 130,000 to 150,000 clones, about 7% appearing once. This CDR3 region has 14 residues. V lost 10 bases and J lost 1, with 13 bases in between. Germline lookup yields CDR1 SGHTA and CDR2 FQGTGA. The V call is TRBV7-3, the J call TRBJ2-2, with a possible D match to TRBD1 (6 bases). Source material: central memory CD4+ T cells from blood. This TCR was sampled from a woman in her 30s in good health. The CDR3 DNA follows: TGTGCCACTAGGGGGACGGTGAACACCGGGGAGCTGTTTTTT. It translates to CATRGTVNTGELFF.